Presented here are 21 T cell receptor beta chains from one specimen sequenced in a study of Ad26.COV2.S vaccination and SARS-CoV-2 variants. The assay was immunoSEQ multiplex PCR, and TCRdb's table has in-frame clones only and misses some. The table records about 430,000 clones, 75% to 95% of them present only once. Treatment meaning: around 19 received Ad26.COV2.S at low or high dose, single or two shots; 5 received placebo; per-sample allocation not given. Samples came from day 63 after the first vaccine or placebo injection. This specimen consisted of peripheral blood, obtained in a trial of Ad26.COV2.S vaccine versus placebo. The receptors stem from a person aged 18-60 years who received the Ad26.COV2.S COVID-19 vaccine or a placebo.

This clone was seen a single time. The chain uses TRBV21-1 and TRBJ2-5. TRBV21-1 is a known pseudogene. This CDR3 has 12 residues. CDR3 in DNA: TGTGCCAGCCGGGCGGTCCAAGAGACCCAGTACTTC. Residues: CASRAVQETQYF.

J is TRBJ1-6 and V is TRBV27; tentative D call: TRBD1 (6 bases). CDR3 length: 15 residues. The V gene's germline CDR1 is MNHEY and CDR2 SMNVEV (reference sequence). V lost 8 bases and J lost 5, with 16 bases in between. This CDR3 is CASGSRQANNSPLHF. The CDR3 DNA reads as TGTGCCAGCGGATCGAGACAGGCGAATAATTCACCCCTCCACTTT.

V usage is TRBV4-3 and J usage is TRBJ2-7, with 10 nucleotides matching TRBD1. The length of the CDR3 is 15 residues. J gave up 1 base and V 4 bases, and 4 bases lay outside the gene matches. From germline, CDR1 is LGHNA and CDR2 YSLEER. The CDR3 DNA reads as TGCGCCAGCAGCCCCGGGACAGGGGAGTCCTACGAGCAGTACTTC. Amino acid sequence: CASSPGTGESYEQYF.

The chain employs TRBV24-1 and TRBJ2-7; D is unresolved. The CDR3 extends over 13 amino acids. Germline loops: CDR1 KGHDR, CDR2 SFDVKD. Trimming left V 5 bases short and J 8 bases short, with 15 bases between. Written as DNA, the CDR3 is TGTGCCACCAGTGCCACGGACGCCGACCAGCAGTACTTC. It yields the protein CATSATDADQQYF.

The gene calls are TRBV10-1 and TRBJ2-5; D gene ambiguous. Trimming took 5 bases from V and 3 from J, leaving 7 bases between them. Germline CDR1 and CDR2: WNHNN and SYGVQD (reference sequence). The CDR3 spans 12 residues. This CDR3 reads CASSNSKETQYF. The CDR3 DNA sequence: TGCGCCAGCAGTAACAGTAAAGAGACCCAGTACTTC.

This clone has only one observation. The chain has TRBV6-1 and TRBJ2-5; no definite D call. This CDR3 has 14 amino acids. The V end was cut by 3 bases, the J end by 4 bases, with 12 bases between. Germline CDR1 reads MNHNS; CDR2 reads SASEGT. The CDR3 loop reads CASSEGRTPETQYF. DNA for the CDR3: TGTGCCAGCAGTGAGGGTCGAACCCCAGAGACCCAGTACTTC.

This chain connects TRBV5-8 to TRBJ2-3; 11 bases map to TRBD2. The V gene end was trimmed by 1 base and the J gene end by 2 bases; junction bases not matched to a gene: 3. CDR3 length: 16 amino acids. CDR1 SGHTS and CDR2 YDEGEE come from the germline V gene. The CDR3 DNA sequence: TGTGCCAGCAGCTTGCGACTAGCGGGGTACACAGATACGCAGTATTTT. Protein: CASSLRLAGYTDTQYF.

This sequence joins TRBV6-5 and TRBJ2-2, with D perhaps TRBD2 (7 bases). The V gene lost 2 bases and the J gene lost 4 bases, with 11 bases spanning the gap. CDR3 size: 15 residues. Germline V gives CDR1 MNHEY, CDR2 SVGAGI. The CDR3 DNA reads TGTGCCAGCAGTTACATGGGGGGGCCCACCGGGGAGCTGTTTTTT. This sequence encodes CASSYMGGPTGELFF.

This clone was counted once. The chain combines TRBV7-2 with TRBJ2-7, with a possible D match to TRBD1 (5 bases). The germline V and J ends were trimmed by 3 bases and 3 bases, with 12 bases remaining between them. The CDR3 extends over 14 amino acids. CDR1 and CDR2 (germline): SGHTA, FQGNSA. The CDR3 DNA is TGTGCCAGCAGCTTGGCAGGGTCCTACTACGAGCAGTACTTC. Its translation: CASSLAGSYYEQYF.

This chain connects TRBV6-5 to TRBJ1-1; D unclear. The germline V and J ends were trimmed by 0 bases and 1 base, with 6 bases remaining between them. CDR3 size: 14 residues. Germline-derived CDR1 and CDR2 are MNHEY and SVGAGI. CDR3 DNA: TGTGCCAGCAGTTACTCGAACGGGAACACTGAAGCTTTCTTT. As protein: CASSYSNGNTEAFF.

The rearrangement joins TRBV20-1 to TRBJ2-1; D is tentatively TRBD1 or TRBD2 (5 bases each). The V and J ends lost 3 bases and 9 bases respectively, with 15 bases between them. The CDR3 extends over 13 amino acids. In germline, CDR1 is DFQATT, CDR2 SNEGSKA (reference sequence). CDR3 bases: TGCAGTGCTAGTATGGGACGGTATAGTGAGCAGTTCTTC. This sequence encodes CSASMGRYSEQFF.

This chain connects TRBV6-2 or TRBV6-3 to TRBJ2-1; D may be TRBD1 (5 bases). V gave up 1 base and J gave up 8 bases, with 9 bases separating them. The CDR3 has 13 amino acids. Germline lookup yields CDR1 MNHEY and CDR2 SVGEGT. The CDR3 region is CASSYFGAHEQFF. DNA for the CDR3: TGTGCCAGCAGTTACTTTGGGGCGCATGAGCAGTTCTTC.

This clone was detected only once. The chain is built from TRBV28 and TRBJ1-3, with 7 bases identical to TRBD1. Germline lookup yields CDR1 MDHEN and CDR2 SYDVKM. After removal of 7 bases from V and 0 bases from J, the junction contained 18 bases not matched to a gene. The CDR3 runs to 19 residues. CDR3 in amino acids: CASISPGTASDHSGNTIYF. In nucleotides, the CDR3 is TGTGCCAGCATCTCTCCCGGGACAGCTTCCGATCACTCTGGAAACACCATATATTTT. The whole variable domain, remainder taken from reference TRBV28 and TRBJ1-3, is DVKVTQSSRYLVKRTGEKVFLECVQDMDHENMFWYRQDPGLGLRLIYFSYDVKMKEKGDIPEGYSVSREKKERFSLILESASTNQTSMYLCASISPGTASDHSGNTIYFGEGSWLTVV.

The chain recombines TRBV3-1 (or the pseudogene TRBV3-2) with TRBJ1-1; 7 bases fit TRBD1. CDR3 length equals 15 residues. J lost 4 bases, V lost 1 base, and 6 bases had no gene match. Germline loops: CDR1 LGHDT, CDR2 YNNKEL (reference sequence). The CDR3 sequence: CASSQVGGVGTEAFF. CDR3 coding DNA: TGTGCCAGCAGCCAAGTAGGGGGCGTGGGCACTGAAGCTTTCTTT.

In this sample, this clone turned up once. The DNA for the CDR3 is TGTGCCAGCAGTTACTGGACGGGAGCCTACGAGCAGTACTTC. Translation gives CASSYWTGAYEQYF. The chain has TRBV28 and TRBJ2-7; D may be TRBD2 (6 bases). Trimming left V 4 bases short and J 2 bases short, with 12 bases between. The CDR3 is 14 residues long. The germline V gene encodes CDR1 MDHEN and CDR2 SYDVKM.

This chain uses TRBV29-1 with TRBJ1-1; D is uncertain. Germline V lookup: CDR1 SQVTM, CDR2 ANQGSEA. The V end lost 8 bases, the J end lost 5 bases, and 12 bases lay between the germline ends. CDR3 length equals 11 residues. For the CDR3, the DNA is TGCAGCCCCTCCCGTAGTACTGAAGCTTTCTTT. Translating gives CSPSRSTEAFF. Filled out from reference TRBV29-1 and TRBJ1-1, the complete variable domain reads SAVISQKPSRDICQRGTSLTIQCQVDSQVTMMFWYRQQPGQSLTLIATANQGSEATYESGFVIDKFPISRPNLTFSTLTVSNMSPEDSSIYLCSPSRSTEAFFGQGTRLTVV.

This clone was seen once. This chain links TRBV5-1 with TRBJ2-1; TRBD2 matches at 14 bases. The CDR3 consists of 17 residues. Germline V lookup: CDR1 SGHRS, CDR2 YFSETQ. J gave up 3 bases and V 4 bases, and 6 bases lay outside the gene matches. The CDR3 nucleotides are TGCGCCAGCAGCCATGGGACTAGCGGGAGTCACTACAATGAGCAGTTCTTC. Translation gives CASSHGTSGSHYNEQFF.

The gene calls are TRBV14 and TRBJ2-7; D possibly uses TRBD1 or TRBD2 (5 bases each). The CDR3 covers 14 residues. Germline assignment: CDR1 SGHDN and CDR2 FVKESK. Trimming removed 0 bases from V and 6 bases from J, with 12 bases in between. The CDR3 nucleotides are TGTGCCAGCAGCCAAGATGGGGGAATAATCGAGCAGTACTTC. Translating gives CASSQDGGIIEQYF.

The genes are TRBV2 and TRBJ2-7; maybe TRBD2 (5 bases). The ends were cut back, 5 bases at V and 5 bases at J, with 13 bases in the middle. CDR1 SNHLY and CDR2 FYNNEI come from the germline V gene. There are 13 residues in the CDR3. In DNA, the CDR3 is TGTGCCAGCAGTTCATCGGGGATCAACGAGCAGTACTTC. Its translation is CASSSSGINEQYF.

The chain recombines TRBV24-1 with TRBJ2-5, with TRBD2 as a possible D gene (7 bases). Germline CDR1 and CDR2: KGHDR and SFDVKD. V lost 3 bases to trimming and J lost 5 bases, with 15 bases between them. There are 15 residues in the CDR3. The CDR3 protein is CATSDIGGQFETQYF. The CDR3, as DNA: TGTGCCACCAGTGATATCGGGGGGCAATTTGAGACCCAGTACTTC.

Written as DNA, the CDR3 is TGTGCCAGCAGTTGGACAGGGAGCACAGATACGCAGTATTTT. Translating it yields CASSWTGSTDTQYF. The chain combines TRBV28 with TRBJ2-3, with TRBD1 matching over 8 bases. The junction had 0 bases not matched to a gene; V was cut back by 4 bases and J by 0 bases. In germline, CDR1 is MDHEN, CDR2 SYDVKM. This CDR3 contains 14 residues.